The 18 T cell receptor beta chains below all came from one sample that was sequenced in a study of siplizumab effects on memory and regulatory T cells. The table came from immunoSEQ multiplex PCR; TCRdb's copy has only in-frame clones and leaves some out. Of tens of thousands of clones listed, over 90% are singletons. Sequencing was performed on CD8+ T cells sorted from blood. The source of these receptors is a human donor in good health.

The chain is built from TRBV5-8 and TRBJ2-1; 11 nucleotides line up with TRBD2. Germline V gene data show CDR1 as SGHTS and CDR2 as YDEGEE. Losses at the gene ends were 3 bases for V and 2 bases for J; bases not matched to a gene: 1. The CDR3 spans 15 residues. The CDR3 sequence is CASSSGLAAYNEQFF. The CDR3 DNA sequence: TGTGCCAGCAGCTCGGGACTAGCGGCCTACAATGAGCAGTTCTTC.

The CDR3 region has the DNA TGTGCCAGCAGCTTGGGCCTTGGGACTGAAGCTTTCTTT. This encodes CASSLGLGTEAFF. This chain uses TRBV7-3 with TRBJ1-1; D remains unclear. The CDR3 contains 13 residues. V gave up 3 bases and J gave up 5 bases, with 10 bases separating them. CDR1 is SGHTA and CDR2 is FQGTGA in the germline V gene.

The CDR3: CASSGPPYGYTF. Written as DNA, the CDR3 is TGTGCCAGCAGCGGGCCCCCTTATGGCTACACCTTC. The chain couples TRBV7-8 to TRBJ1-2, with no clear D. Germline loops: CDR1 SGHVS, CDR2 FQNEAQ. The CDR3 runs to 12 residues. V gave up 5 bases and J gave up 5 bases, with 9 bases separating them.

The chain recombines TRBV30 with TRBJ2-4, with 8 bases matching TRBD1. CDR1 is GTSNPN, CDR2 SVGIG, per germline (reference sequence). With 1 base clipped from V and 5 bases from J, the junction kept 4 bases outside the gene matches. The CDR3 extends over 14 amino acids. This CDR3 is CAWSGTGCQNIQYF. The CDR3 DNA reads as TGTGCCTGGAGTGGGACAGGGTGTCAAAACATTCAGTACTTC. Supplemented by reference TRBV30 and TRBJ2-4, the full variable domain reads SQTIHQWPATLVQPVGSPLSLECTVEGTSNPNLYWYRQAAGRGLQLLFYSVGIGQISSEVPQNLSASRPQDRQFILSSKKLLLSDSGFYLCAWSGTGCQNIQYFGAGTRLSVL.

The J gene is TRBJ2-1, the V gene TRBV30; 10 nucleotides align to TRBD2. CDR3 size: 11 residues. J was trimmed by 9 bases and V by 4 bases; bases with no gene match: 0. Germline CDR1 is GTSNPN and CDR2 is SVGIG (reference sequence). Here the CDR3 DNA reads TGTGCCTGGACTAGCGGGAGTGAGCAGTTCTTC. It codes for CAWTSGSEQFF.

J is TRBJ2-1 and V is TRBV29-1; no clear D gene. The germline V gene has CDR1 SQVTM and CDR2 ANQGSEA. The CDR3 runs to 13 residues. The V and J ends lost 4 bases and 0 bases respectively, with 7 bases between them. Here the CDR3 reads CSVGADSYNEQFF. For the CDR3, the DNA is TGCAGCGTTGGGGCAGACTCCTACAATGAGCAGTTCTTC.

The chain joins TRBV29-1 to TRBJ2-1; TRBD1 aligns across 7 bases. The CDR3 extends over 16 amino acids. V lost 0 bases to trimming and J lost 6 bases; unmatched junction nucleotides: 11. The germline V gene has CDR1 SQVTM and CDR2 ANQGSEA. The CDR3 reads CSVEDGWQGDRNEQFF. CDR3 DNA sequence: TGCAGCGTTGAAGATGGTTGGCAGGGGGACCGCAATGAGCAGTTCTTC.

The V call is TRBV28, the J call TRBJ2-7; 7 nucleotides line up with TRBD2. Germline lookup yields CDR1 MDHEN and CDR2 SYDVKM. CDR3 length: 13 amino acids. The ends lost 1 base at V and 6 bases at J; junction bases unmatched: 3. CDR3 protein: CASSLSGGAEQYF. CDR3 coding DNA: TGTGCCAGCAGTTTATCGGGGGGAGCCGAGCAGTACTTC.

The chain has TRBV28 and TRBJ2-7, with 11 bases lining up with TRBD1. Germline V gene lookup returns CDR1 MDHEN and CDR2 SYDVKM. Trimming at V came to 4 bases and at J to 4 bases, leaving 3 bases not matched to a gene. The CDR3 has 14 amino acids. The CDR3: CASSSRDRGYEQYF. The CDR3 DNA sequence: TGTGCCAGCAGTTCCCGGGACAGGGGGTACGAGCAGTACTTC. Using reference TRBV28 and TRBJ2-7 for the parts outside the CDR3, the full variable domain is DVKVTQSSRYLVKRTGEKVFLECVQDMDHENMFWYRQDPGLGLRLIYFSYDVKMKEKGDIPEGYSVSREKKERFSLILESASTNQTSMYLCASSSRDRGYEQYFGPGTRLTVT.

V usage is TRBV6-5 and J usage is TRBJ1-1, with a weak D call TRBD1 (5 bases). The V gene lost 0 bases and the J gene lost 1 base, with 9 bases spanning the gap. CDR1 and CDR2 (germline): MNHEY, SVGAGI. The CDR3 totals 15 residues. The CDR3 region has the DNA TGTGCCAGCAGTTACTCGGGGCAGGCGAACACTGAAGCTTTCTTT. As protein: CASSYSGQANTEAFF.

The chain links TRBV5-1 to TRBJ2-3; 7 bases agree with TRBD2. The CDR3 consists of 15 residues. The junction had 11 bases not matched to a gene; V was cut back by 5 bases and J by 5 bases. CDR1 is SGHRS, CDR2 YFSETQ, per germline. The chain's CDR3 is CASSEEAGAGDTQYF. CDR3 sequence (DNA): TGCGCCAGCAGTGAGGAGGCGGGAGCCGGAGATACGCAGTATTTT. Using reference TRBV5-1 and TRBJ2-3 for the parts outside the CDR3, the full variable domain is KAGVTQTPRYLIKTRGQQVTLSCSPISGHRSVSWYQQTPGQGLQFLFEYFSETQRNKGNFPGRFSGRQFSNSRSEMNVSTLELGDSALYLCASSEEAGAGDTQYFGPGTRLTVL.

The V call is TRBV6-5, the J call TRBJ1-2, with a tentative D call TRBD1 (6 bases). The CDR3 loop spans 13 amino acids. Per the germline V gene, CDR1 is MNHEY and CDR2 is SVGAGI. V was trimmed by 0 bases and J by 8 bases, leaving 10 bases between them. Here the CDR3 reads CASSYSEGGGYTF. In DNA, the CDR3 is TGTGCCAGCAGTTACTCAGAGGGGGGAGGCTACACCTTC.

V is TRBV13 and J is TRBJ2-3, with TRBD1 matching over 9 bases. Germline trimming cut 6 bases from V and 5 bases from J; bases unmatched to any gene: 6. This CDR3 is built from 14 residues. In germline, CDR1 is PRHDT, CDR2 FYEKMQ (reference sequence). The DNA of the CDR3 is TGTGCCAGCAGGAAACAGGGGGCGGAAGATACGCAGTATTTT. It specifies CASRKQGAEDTQYF.

This chain joins TRBV6-1 and TRBJ2-3; D gene unclear. Between the trimmed V and J ends, which lost 7 bases and 3 bases, there was a span of 8 bases. This CDR3 is built from 12 residues. Germline CDR1 reads MNHNS; CDR2 reads SASEGT. The CDR3 DNA reads as TGTGCCAGCACCCCACGGACAGATACGCAGTATTTT. Protein sequence: CASTPRTDTQYF.

The gene calls are TRBV11-3 and TRBJ2-1; TRBD2 is a possible D gene (6 bases). This CDR3 has 14 amino acids. Germline CDR1 is SGHNT and CDR2 is YENEEA. With 5 bases removed from V and 8 bases from J, the gap between germline ends came to 16 bases. CDR3: CASSPRRGGYEQFF. Written as DNA, the CDR3 is TGTGCCAGCAGCCCCAGGCGGGGAGGCTATGAGCAGTTCTTC.

This clone was recorded once. The chain employs TRBV27 and TRBJ2-1; 7 bases agree with TRBD2. The V segment lost 6 bases and the J segment 2 bases; nucleotides outside the gene matches: 4. Germline loops: CDR1 MNHEY, CDR2 SMNVEV (reference sequence). The CDR3 is made up of 14 amino acids. CDR3 nucleotides: TGTGCCAGCAGCGGGAGGAACACCTACAATGAGCAGTTCTTC. Amino acid sequence: CASSGRNTYNEQFF.

By share, this clone counts as medium-sized (0.01 to 0.1%). This rearrangement joins TRBV9 to TRBJ2-7; 10 bases are shared with TRBD1. The CDR3 spans 14 residues. Germline CDR1 SGDLS, CDR2 YYNGEE. V lost 3 bases to trimming and J lost 3 bases; unmatched junction nucleotides: 3. The CDR3 DNA follows: TGTGCCAGCAGCGGGGGACAGGGGTTCTACGAGCAGTACTTC. This sequence encodes CASSGGQGFYEQYF.

V is TRBV6-6 and J is TRBJ2-7; 7 bases align to TRBD1. Germline lookup yields CDR1 MNHNY and CDR2 SVGAGI (reference sequence). This CDR3 contains 12 residues. The V segment lost 4 bases and the J segment 6 bases; nucleotides outside the gene matches: 3. CDR3 amino acids: CASSLGQREQYF. The CDR3 DNA sequence: TGTGCCAGCAGTTTGGGACAGCGCGAGCAGTACTTC.